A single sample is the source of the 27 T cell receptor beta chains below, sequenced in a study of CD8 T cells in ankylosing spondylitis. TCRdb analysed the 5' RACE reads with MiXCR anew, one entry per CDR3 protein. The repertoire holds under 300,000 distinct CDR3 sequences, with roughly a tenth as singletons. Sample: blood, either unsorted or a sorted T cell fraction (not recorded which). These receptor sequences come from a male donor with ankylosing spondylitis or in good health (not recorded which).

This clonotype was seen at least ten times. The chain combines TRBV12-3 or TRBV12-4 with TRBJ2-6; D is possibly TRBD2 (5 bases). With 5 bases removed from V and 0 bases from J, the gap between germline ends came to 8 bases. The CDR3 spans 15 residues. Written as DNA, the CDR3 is TGTGCCAGCAGTCGAGGGATCTCTGGGGCCAACGTCCTGACTTTC. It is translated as CASSRGISGANVLTF.

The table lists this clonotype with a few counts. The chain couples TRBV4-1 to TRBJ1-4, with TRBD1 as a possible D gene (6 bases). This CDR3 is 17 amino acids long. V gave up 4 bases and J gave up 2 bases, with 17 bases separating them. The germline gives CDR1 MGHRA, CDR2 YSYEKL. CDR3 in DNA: TGCGCCAGCAGCCGCCTTCACCTCGGGGGCACTAATGAAAAACTGTTTTTT. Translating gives CASSRLHLGGTNEKLFF.

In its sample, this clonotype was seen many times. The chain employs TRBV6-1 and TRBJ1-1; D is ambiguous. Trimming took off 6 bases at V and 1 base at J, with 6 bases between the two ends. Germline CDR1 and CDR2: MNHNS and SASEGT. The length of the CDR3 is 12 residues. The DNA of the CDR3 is TGTGCCAGCAGGAGCGGGAACACTGAAGCTTTCTTT. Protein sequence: CASRSGNTEAFF.

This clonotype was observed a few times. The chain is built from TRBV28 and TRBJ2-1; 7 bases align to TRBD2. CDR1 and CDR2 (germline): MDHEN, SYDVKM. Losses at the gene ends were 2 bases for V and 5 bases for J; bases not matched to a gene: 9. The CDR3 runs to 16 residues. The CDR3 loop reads CASSLRSGEVDNEQFF. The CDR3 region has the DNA TGTGCCAGCAGTTTACGGAGCGGGGAGGTGGACAATGAGCAGTTCTTC.

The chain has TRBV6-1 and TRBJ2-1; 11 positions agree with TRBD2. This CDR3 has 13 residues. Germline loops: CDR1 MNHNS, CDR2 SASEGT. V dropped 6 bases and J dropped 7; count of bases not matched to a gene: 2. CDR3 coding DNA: TGTGCCAGCAGACTAGCGGGAGTTAATGAGCAGTTCTTC. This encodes CASRLAGVNEQFF.

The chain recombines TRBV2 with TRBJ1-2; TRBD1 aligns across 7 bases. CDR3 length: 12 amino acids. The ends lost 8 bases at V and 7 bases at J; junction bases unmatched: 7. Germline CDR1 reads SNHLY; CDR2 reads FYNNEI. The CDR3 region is CASSEGGFGYTF. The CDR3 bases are TGTGCCAGCTCCGAAGGGGGCTTTGGCTACACCTTC. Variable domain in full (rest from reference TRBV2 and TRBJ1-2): EPEVTQTPSHQVTQMGQEVILRCVPISNHLYFYWYRQILGQKVEFLVSFYNNEISEKSEIFDDQFSVERPDGSNFTLKIRSTKLEDSAMYFCASSEGGFGYTFGSGTRLTVV.

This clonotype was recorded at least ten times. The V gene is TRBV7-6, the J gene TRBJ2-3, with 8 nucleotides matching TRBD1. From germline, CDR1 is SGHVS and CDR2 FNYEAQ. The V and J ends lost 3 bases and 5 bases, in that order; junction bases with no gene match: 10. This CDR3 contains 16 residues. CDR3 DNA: TGTGCCAGCAGCTTTTCCTGGCAGGGGGCTGTAGATACGCAGTATTTT. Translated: CASSFSWQGAVDTQYF.

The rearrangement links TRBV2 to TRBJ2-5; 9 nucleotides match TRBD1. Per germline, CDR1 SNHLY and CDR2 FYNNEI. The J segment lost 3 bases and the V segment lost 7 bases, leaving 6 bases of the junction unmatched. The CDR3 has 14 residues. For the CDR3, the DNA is TGTGCCAGCATTCGAGACAGGGGGAAAGAGACCCAGTACTTC. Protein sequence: CASIRDRGKETQYF.

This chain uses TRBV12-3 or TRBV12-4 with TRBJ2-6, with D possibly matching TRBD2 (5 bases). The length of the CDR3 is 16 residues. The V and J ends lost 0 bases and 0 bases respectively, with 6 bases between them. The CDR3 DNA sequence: TGTGCCAGCAGTTTAGCCGGGGTCTCTGGGGCCAACGTCCTGACTTTC. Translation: CASSLAGVSGANVLTF.

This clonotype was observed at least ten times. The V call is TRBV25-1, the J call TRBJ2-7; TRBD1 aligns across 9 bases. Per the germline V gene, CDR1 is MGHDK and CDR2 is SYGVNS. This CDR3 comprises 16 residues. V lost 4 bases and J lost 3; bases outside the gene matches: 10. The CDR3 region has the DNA TGTGCCAGCAGTGGGTCCCCCGGGACAGGGAACTACGAGCAGTACTTC. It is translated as CASSGSPGTGNYEQYF.

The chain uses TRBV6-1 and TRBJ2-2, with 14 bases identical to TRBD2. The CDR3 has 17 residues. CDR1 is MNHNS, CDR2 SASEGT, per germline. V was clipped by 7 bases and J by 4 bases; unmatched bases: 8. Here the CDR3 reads CASIPTSGGAGTGELFF. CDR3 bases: TGTGCCAGCATCCCGACTAGCGGGGGGGCCGGCACCGGGGAGCTGTTTTTT.

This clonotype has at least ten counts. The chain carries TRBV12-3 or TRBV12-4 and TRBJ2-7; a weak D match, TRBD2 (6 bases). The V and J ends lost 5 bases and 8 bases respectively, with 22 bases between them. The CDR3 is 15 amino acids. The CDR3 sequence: CASSLTQRVEGKQYF. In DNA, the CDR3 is TGTGCCAGCAGTCTCACCCAGCGGGTTGAGGGGAAGCAGTACTTC.

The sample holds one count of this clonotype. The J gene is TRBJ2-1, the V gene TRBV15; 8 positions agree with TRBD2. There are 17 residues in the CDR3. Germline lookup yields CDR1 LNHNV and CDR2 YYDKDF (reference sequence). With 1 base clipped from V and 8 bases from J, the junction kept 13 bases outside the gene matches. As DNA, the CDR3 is TGTGCCACCAGCAGAGGGAACGGGGGGGCAGAAATAGATGAGCAGTTCTTC. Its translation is CATSRGNGGAEIDEQFF.

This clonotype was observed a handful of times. CDR3 nucleotides: TGCAGTGCTAGTGCGGGGAAGATCTATGGCTACACCTTC. It codes for CSASAGKIYGYTF. V usage is TRBV20-1 and J usage is TRBJ1-2, with no clear D. V shed 3 bases and J shed 4 bases, with 12 bases lying between them. Looked up from germline, CDR1 is DFQATT and CDR2 is SNEGSKA (reference sequence). This CDR3 spans 13 amino acids.

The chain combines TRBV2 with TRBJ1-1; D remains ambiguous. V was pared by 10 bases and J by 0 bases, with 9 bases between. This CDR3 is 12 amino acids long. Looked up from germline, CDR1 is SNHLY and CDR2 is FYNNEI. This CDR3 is CANLQVNTEAFF. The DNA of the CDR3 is TGTGCCAACTTACAAGTGAACACTGAAGCTTTCTTT.

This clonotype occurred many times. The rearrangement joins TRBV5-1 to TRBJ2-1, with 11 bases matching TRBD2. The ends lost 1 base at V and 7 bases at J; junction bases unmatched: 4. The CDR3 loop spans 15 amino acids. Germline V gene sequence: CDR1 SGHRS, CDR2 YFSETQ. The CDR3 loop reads CASSLSPSGGNEQFF. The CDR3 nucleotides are TGCGCCAGCAGCTTGTCTCCTAGCGGGGGGAATGAGCAGTTCTTC. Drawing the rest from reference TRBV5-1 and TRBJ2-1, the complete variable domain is KAGVTQTPRYLIKTRGQQVTLSCSPISGHRSVSWYQQTPGQGLQFLFEYFSETQRNKGNFPGRFSGRQFSNSRSEMNVSTLELGDSALYLCASSLSPSGGNEQFFGPGTRLTVL.

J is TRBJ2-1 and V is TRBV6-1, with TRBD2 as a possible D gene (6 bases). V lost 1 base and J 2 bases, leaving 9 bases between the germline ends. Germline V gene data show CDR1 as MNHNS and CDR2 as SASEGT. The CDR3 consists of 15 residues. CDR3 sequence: CASSEVGLAYNEQFF. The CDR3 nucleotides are TGTGCCAGCAGTGAAGTGGGACTTGCCTACAATGAGCAGTTCTTC.

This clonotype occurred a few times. The CDR3 DNA is TGCGCCAGCAAACTACACCTCGGGACAGGGGTTGGCGGGGAGCTGTTTTTT. This translates into CASKLHLGTGVGGELFF. This chain links TRBV5-1 with TRBJ2-2, with TRBD1 matching 10 bases. CDR3 length: 17 amino acids. V was clipped by 6 bases and J by 7 bases; unmatched bases: 15. Germline V gene data show CDR1 as SGHRS and CDR2 as YFSETQ.

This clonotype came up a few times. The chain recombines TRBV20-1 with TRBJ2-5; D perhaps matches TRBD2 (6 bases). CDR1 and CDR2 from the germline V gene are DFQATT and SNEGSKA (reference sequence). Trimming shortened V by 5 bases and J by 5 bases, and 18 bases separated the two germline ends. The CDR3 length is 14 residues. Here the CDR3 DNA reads TGCAGTGCTGTTTCCGGGAGAGGTGCGGAGACCCAGTACTTC. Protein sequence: CSAVSGRGAETQYF.

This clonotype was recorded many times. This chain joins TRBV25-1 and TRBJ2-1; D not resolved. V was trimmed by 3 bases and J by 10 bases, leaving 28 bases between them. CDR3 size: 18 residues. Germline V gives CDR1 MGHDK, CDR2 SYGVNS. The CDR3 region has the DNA TGTGCCAGCAGTGACCCGCCCAAGACTCCATCCGTCTTTGGAGAGCAGTTCTTC. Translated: CASSDPPKTPSVFGEQFF.

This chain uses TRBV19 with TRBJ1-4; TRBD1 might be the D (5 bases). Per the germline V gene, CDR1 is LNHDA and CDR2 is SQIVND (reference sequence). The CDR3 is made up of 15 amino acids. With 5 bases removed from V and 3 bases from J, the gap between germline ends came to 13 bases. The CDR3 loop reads CASSPGTEPNEKLFF. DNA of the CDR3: TGTGCCAGTAGTCCCGGGACGGAACCTAATGAAAAACTGTTTTTT.

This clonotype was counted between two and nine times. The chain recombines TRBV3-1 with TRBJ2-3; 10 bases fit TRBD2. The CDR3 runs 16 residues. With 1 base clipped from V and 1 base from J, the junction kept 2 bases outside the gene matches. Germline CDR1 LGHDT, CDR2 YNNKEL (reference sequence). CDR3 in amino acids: CASSQALAGGTDTQYF. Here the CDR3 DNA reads TGTGCCAGCAGCCAAGCGCTAGCGGGGGGCACAGATACGCAGTATTTT.

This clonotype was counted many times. This chain's CDR3 is CASSQGANGGRGDTQYF. The CDR3 nucleotides read TGCGCCAGCAGCCAAGGGGCTAACGGGGGCCGGGGAGATACGCAGTATTTT. V is TRBV4-1 and J is TRBJ2-3; possibly TRBD1 or TRBD2 for D (6 bases each). V shed 1 base and J shed 5 bases, with 19 bases lying between them. Germline CDR1 reads MGHRA; CDR2 reads YSYEKL. This CDR3 is built from 17 residues.

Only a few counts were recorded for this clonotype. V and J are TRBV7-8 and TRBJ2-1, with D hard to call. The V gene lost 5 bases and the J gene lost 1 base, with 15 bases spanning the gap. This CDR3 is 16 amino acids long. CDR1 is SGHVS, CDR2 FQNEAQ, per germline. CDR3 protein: CASSRVGFGSYNEQFF. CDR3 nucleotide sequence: TGTGCCAGCAGCAGGGTTGGTTTTGGTTCCTACAATGAGCAGTTCTTC.

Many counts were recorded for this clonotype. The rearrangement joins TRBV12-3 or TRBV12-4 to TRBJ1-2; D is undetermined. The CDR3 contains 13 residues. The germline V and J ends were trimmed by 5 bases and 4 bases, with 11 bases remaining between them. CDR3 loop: CASSPRVPYGYTF. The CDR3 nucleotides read TGTGCCAGCAGTCCTCGGGTGCCCTATGGCTACACCTTC.

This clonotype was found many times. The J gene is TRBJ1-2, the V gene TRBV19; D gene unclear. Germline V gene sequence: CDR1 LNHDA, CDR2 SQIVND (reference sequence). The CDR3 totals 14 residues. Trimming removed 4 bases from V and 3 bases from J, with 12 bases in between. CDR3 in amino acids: CASSNELGHYGYTF. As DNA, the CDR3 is TGTGCCAGTAGTAACGAACTAGGACACTATGGCTACACCTTC.

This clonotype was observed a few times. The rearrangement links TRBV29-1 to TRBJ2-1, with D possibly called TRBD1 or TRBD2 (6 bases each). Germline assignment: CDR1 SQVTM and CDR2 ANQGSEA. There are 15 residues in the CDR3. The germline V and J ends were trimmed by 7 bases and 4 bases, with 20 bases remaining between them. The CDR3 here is CSGWGRTAGYNEQFF. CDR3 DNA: TGCAGCGGTTGGGGGCGGACGGCGGGGTACAATGAGCAGTTCTTC.